Included here is one TCR beta chain sequence, with context. The record originates from a study of CD8+ T cells in alopecia areata. RNA, once extracted, was reverse transcribed into cDNA for use as the sequencing template. Sequenced by immunoSEQ multiplex PCR; TCRdb stores in-frame clones only, minus some. The table records 35,000 to 50,000 clones, less than 70% of them present only once. This CDR3 comprises 16 residues. V dropped 6 bases and J dropped 5 bases, with 20 bases sitting between them. Germline CDR1 MNHEY, CDR2 SMNVEV (reference sequence). Noted treatment: oral pan-JAK inhibitor, 5-10 mg twice daily.

This TCR came from a human donor with alopecia areata. Sequencing used CD8+ T cells sorted from blood, obtained at week 4, from a patient treated with tofacitinib. The chain uses TRBV27 and TRBJ1-5; tentative D call: TRBD1 (6 bases). The CDR3: CASSPDLGGADQPQHF. The CDR3 DNA follows: TGTGCCAGCAGCCCAGATTTAGGGGGGGCGGATCAGCCCCAGCATTTT.